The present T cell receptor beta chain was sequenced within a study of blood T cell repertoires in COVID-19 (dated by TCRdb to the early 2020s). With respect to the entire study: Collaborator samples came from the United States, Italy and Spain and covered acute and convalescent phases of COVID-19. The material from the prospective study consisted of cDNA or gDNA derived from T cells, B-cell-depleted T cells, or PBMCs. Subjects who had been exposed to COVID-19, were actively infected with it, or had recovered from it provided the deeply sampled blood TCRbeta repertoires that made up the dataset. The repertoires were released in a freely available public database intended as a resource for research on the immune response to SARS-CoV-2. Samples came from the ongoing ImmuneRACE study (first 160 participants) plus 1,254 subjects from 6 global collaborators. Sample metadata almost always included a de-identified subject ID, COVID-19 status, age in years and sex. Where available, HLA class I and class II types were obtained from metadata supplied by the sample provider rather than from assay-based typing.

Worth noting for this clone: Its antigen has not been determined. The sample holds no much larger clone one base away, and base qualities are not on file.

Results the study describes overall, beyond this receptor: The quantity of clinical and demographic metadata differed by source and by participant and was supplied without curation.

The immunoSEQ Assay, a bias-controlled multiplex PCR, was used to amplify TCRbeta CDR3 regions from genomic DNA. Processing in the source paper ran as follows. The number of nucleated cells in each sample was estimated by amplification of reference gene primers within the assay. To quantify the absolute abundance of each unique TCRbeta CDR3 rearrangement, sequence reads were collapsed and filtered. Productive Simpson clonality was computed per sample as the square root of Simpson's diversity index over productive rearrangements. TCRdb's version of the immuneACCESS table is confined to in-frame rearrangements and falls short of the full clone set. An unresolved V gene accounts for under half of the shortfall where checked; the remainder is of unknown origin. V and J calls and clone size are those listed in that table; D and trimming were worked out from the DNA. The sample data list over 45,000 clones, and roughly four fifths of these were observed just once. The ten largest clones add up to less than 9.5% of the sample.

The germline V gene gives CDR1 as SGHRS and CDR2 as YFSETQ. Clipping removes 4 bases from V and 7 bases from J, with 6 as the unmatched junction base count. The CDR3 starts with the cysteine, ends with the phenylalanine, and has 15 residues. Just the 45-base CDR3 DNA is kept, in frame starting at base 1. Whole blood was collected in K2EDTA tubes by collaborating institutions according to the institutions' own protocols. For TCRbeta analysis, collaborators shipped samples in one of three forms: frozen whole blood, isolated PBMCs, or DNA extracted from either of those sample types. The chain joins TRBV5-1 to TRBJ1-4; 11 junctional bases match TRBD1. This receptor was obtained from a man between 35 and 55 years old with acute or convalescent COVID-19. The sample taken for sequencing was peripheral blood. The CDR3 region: CASSSAGTGGEKLFF. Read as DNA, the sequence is TGCGCCAGCAGCAGCGCCGGGACAGGGGGTGAAAAACTGTTTTTT.